The 9 T cell receptor beta chains in this list originate from one sample, sequenced in a study of cytomegalovirus exposure and HLA in healthy donors. Primers for the PCR totalled 60 Vbeta and 13 Jbeta. Assay: immunoSEQ multiplex PCR; the TCRdb copy retains only in-frame clones and omits some. The table shows 150,000 to 200,000 clones, with around 78% occurring only once. Sequencing was carried out using PBMCs. The source is a man aged 30 to 39 in good health and CMV-seronegative.

The V call is TRBV10-3, the J call TRBJ2-6, with D possibly TRBD1 on 6 matching bases. CDR1 is ENHRY and CDR2 is SYGVKD in the germline V gene. CDR3 length equals 16 residues. Trimming shortened V by 7 bases and J by 0 bases, and 13 bases separated the two germline ends. CDR3 in DNA: TGTGCCATCAACAAGGACAGCCTCTCTGGGGCCAACGTCCTGACTTTC. Translating gives CAINKDSLSGANVLTF.

The chain has TRBV5-7 and TRBJ1-1, with D tentatively TRBD1 (6 bases). TRBV5-7 is an open reading frame whose function is uncertain. This CDR3 contains 15 residues. V was trimmed by 6 bases and J by 0 bases, leaving 15 bases between them. This chain's CDR3 is CASTPPRGMNTEAFF. CDR3 DNA sequence: TGTGCCAGCACCCCACCAAGGGGGATGAACACTGAAGCTTTCTTT.

This clone was seen once. This chain links TRBV29-1 with TRBJ1-5, with 7 bases that match TRBD1. The CDR3 length is 19 residues. J lost 0 bases, V lost 6 bases, and 20 bases had no gene match. Germline assignment: CDR1 SQVTM and CDR2 ANQGSEA. CDR3 sequence (DNA): TGCAGCGTCTCCTTTCAAGGACAGGACGGTCTTTATAGCAATCAGCCCCAGCATTTT. It specifies CSVSFQGQDGLYSNQPQHF.

The chain joins TRBV28 to TRBJ2-7; 7 positions match TRBD2. The CDR3 is made up of 14 amino acids. After removal of 7 bases from V and 6 bases from J, the junction contained 12 bases not matched to a gene. Germline lookup yields CDR1 MDHEN and CDR2 SYDVKM. The CDR3 spells CASIRSGAQAEQYF. CDR3 sequence (DNA): TGTGCCAGCATTCGAAGCGGGGCCCAGGCCGAGCAGTACTTC.

The V and J genes are TRBV7-7 and TRBJ2-2, with TRBD2 matching 11 bases. The CDR3 is made up of 18 amino acids. The ends lost 5 bases at V and 5 bases at J; junction bases unmatched: 13. Germline V gives CDR1 SSHAT, CDR2 FNYEAQ (reference sequence). The CDR3 DNA reads as TGTGCCAGCAGCCGAAGTGCCGGACTAGCGGGTGTTACCGGGGAGCTGTTTTTT. It specifies CASSRSAGLAGVTGELFF.

The gene calls are TRBV19 and TRBJ1-1; D not resolved. The CDR3 covers 12 residues. The V end lost 6 bases, the J end lost 1 base, and 6 bases lay between the germline ends. CDR1 LNHDA and CDR2 SQIVND come from the germline V gene (reference sequence). DNA for the CDR3: TGTGCCAGTAGGAGTAAGAACACTGAAGCTTTCTTT. Translating it yields CASRSKNTEAFF.

V is TRBV19 and J is TRBJ2-7; D is undetermined. Per germline, CDR1 LNHDA and CDR2 SQIVND (reference sequence). The CDR3 is 12 amino acids. Trimming removed 9 bases at V and 2 bases at J, with 11 bases between. Here the CDR3 reads CASGHATYEQYF. For the CDR3, the DNA is TGTGCCAGCGGTCACGCGACCTACGAGCAGTACTTC.

The genes are TRBV7-9 and TRBJ2-1, with TRBD2 matching 7 bases. Germline assignment: CDR1 SEHNR and CDR2 FQNEAQ (reference sequence). The J segment lost 7 bases and the V segment lost 1 base, leaving 7 bases of the junction unmatched. The CDR3 sequence is 15 residues long. CDR3 nucleotide sequence: TGTGCCAGCAGCTTAGAGGGACTATACTTTAATGAGCAGTTCTTC. This encodes CASSLEGLYFNEQFF. Full variable domain (outside the CDR3, taken from reference TRBV7-9 and TRBJ2-1): DTGVSQNPRHKITKRGQNVTFRCDPISEHNRLYWYRQTLGQGPEFLTYFQNEAQLEKSRLLSDRFSAERPKGSFSTLEIQRTEQGDSAMYLCASSLEGLYFNEQFFGPGTRLTVL.

The sample holds one count of this clone. The CDR3 DNA reads TGTGCCAGCAGGGGGCCCCTGGTAGCGGGGATCTCCTACGAGCAGTACTTC. Protein sequence: CASRGPLVAGISYEQYF. The chain joins TRBV2 to TRBJ2-7; 8 bases fit TRBD2. CDR3 size: 17 residues. From germline, CDR1 is SNHLY and CDR2 FYNNEI. V lost 6 bases to trimming and J lost 0 bases; unmatched junction nucleotides: 13.